This paragraph covers one T cell receptor (beta chain) sequence. This specimen comes from a study of graft-versus-host responses after intestinal transplantation. V was clipped by 6 bases and J by 6 bases, with 13 bases between them. The CDR3 length is 13 residues. Germline-derived CDR1 and CDR2 are LGHNT and FRNRAP. TCRdb's copy holds only in-frame clones and misses some; the assay was immunoSEQ multiplex PCR. The sample carries roughly 10,000 clones, 90% to 95% recorded once. The V gene is TRBV12-5, the J gene TRBJ2-3, with D possibly called TRBD1 or TRBD2 (5 bases each). The sequencing here drew on PBMCs, taken approximately 40 days after intestinal transplantation. The TCR comes from a human patient who received an intestinal transplant, so some T cells may come from the graft donor. Here the CDR3 reads CASGPWDADTQYF. CDR3 nucleotides: TGTGCTAGTGGCCCCTGGGACGCCGATACGCAGTATTTT.